Below are 16 T cell receptor beta chains sequenced from a single sample in a study of T-cell reconstitution after alpha-beta-depleted transplantation in children (dated by TCRdb to the mid-2010s). The library was obtained by PCR. Sequenced on an Illumina HiSeq 2500. TCR library preparation used molecular barcoding, with unique molecular identifiers applied to normalize quantification of the TCRbeta repertoire. TCRdb cleaned the public reads at Q25 with fastp, built clones with MiXCR and kept in-frame beta chains. Rows merge per CDR3 protein into single entries with the most common DNA and genes. The sample profile shows around 52,000 distinct CDR3 sequences; over 4.5% of them were found once. Together, the top ten hold around 30% of the sample. The time point label, read with the paper, signifies: day 60 (about 2 months) after transplantation. The intended sense of this specimen's treatment or condition label: allogeneic hematopoietic cell transplantation with graft depleted of TCRalphabeta T cells and CD19 B cells.

Specimen: PBMCs, mostly from graft donor cells, collected 60 days after TCRalphabeta/CD19-depleted stem cell transplant. Every receptor here comes from a female patient younger than 10 who had a stem cell transplant for aplastic anemia, so the T cells may come from the graft donor.

The V call is TRBV12-3 or TRBV12-4, the J call TRBJ1-1; the D is unclear. The CDR3 sequence is 13 residues long. Trimming removed 5 bases from V and 4 bases from J, with 11 bases in between. CDR3: CASSRGGPTEAFF. DNA of the CDR3: TGTGCCAGCAGTCGGGGAGGGCCCACTGAAGCTTTCTTT.

This clonotype was detected a few times. V usage is TRBV30 and J usage is TRBJ2-1; possibly TRBD2 for D (6 bases). Trimming took 2 bases from V and 7 from J, leaving 15 bases between them. The germline V gene has CDR1 GTSNPN and CDR2 SVGIG (reference sequence). The length of the CDR3 is 14 residues. CDR3 in DNA: TGTGCCTGGAGTAGTGGAAGCGGAGGGAATGAGCAGTTCTTC. Its protein is CAWSSGSGGNEQFF.

Ten or more counts support this clonotype. The rearrangement uses TRBV28 and TRBJ1-5; 7 bases line up with TRBD1. The CDR3 has 13 residues. Germline trimming cut 8 bases from V and 6 bases from J; bases unmatched to any gene: 7. The V gene's germline CDR1 is MDHEN and CDR2 SYDVKM. The CDR3 protein is CASQNRGSQPQHF. The CDR3 DNA is TGTGCCAGCCAGAACAGGGGTTCTCAGCCCCAGCATTTT. The full variable domain, completed using reference TRBV28 and TRBJ1-5, is DVKVTQSSRYLVKRTGEKVFLECVQDMDHENMFWYRQDPGLGLRLIYFSYDVKMKEKGDIPEGYSVSREKKERFSLILESASTNQTSMYLCASQNRGSQPQHFGDGTRLSIL.

This clonotype has a count of ten or more. This rearrangement joins TRBV6-5 to TRBJ2-3, with 9 bases identical to TRBD1. V lost 8 bases and J lost 2; bases outside the gene matches: 8. The CDR3 has 15 amino acids. CDR1 is MNHEY and CDR2 is SVGAGI in the germline V gene. The CDR3 DNA reads TGTGCCAGCTGCCGCCGGGACAGGGACACAGATACGCAGTATTTT. Translating it yields CASCRRDRDTDTQYF.

This rearrangement joins TRBV6-5 to TRBJ2-7, with 8 bases identical to TRBD2. The CDR3 consists of 16 residues. V trimming: 7 bases; J trimming: 0 bases; junction bases outside the gene matches: 11. CDR1 is MNHEY and CDR2 is SVGAGI in the germline V gene. The CDR3 nucleotides are TGTGCCAGCAAAAGGGGAAGCGGGAGCGGCTCCTACGAGCAGTACTTC. Translated: CASKRGSGSGSYEQYF.

This clonotype occurred many times. The chain carries TRBV7-9 and TRBJ2-6; D gene uncertain. Trimming shortened V by 5 bases and J by 4 bases, and 3 bases separated the two germline ends. This CDR3 has 12 amino acids. CDR1 and CDR2 from the germline V gene are SEHNR and FQNEAQ (reference sequence). CDR3 amino acids: CASSPGANVLTF. Here the CDR3 DNA reads TGTGCCAGCAGCCCGGGGGCCAACGTCCTGACTTTC. Supplemented by reference TRBV7-9 and TRBJ2-6, the full variable domain reads DTGVSQNPRHKITKRGQNVTFRCDPISEHNRLYWYRQTLGQGPEFLTYFQNEAQLEKSRLLSDRFSAERPKGSFSTLEIQRTEQGDSAMYLCASSPGANVLTFGAGSRLTVL.

This clonotype was seen at least ten times. The gene calls are TRBV24-1 and TRBJ2-1; no clear D. There are 11 residues in the CDR3. V was trimmed by 4 bases and J by 7 bases, leaving 4 bases between them. Germline CDR1 is KGHDR and CDR2 is SFDVKD. The CDR3 is CATSELNEQFF. DNA of the CDR3: TGTGCCACCAGTGAACTAAATGAGCAGTTCTTC.

This clonotype was detected ten times or more. The chain links TRBV27 to TRBJ2-3, with 11 bases fitting TRBD1. V shed 5 bases and J 8 bases; nucleotides not matched to a gene: 9. The CDR3 runs 15 residues. Per the germline V gene, CDR1 is MNHEY and CDR2 is SMNVEV (reference sequence). CDR3 bases: TGTGCCAGCAGTCCCCGTGGACAGGGGGCAGGTACGCAGTATTTT. As protein: CASSPRGQGAGTQYF.

This clonotype has a count of ten or more. The chain employs TRBV5-1 and TRBJ1-5, with D hard to call. The ends were cut back, 1 base at V and 4 bases at J, with 9 bases in the middle. The CDR3 runs 14 residues. Germline V CDR1 and CDR2: SGHRS, YFSETQ. The CDR3 DNA sequence: TGCGCCAGCAGCTTGTATGTGGGGAATCAGCCCCAGCATTTT. Translation gives CASSLYVGNQPQHF.

This clonotype was observed at least ten times. The chain carries TRBV20-1 and TRBJ2-2; D not resolved. Trimming cost V 4 bases and J 2 bases, with 11 bases left between them. The CDR3 loop spans 14 amino acids. Germline CDR1 and CDR2: DFQATT and SNEGSKA (reference sequence). The CDR3 loop is CSAKGKDNTGELFF. As DNA, the CDR3 is TGCAGTGCTAAGGGAAAGGATAACACCGGGGAGCTGTTTTTT.

This clonotype was seen many times. This sequence joins TRBV5-1 and TRBJ2-3; 12 bases agree with TRBD2. J lost 5 bases, V lost 1 base, and 5 bases had no gene match. This CDR3 contains 16 residues. Per the germline V gene, CDR1 is SGHRS and CDR2 is YFSETQ. CDR3: CASSLTLAGGRDTQYF. Written as DNA, the CDR3 is TGCGCCAGCAGCTTGACTCTAGCGGGAGGGAGAGATACGCAGTATTTT.

Many counts were recorded for this clonotype. The V gene is TRBV12-3 or TRBV12-4, the J gene TRBJ2-7; 14 positions match TRBD2. The J segment lost 3 bases and the V segment lost 6 bases, leaving 4 bases of the junction unmatched. The CDR3 consists of 15 residues. This CDR3 is CASRYGTSGSYEQYF. The DNA of the CDR3 is TGTGCCAGCAGGTACGGGACTAGCGGGAGCTACGAGCAGTACTTC.

The J gene is TRBJ2-7, the V gene TRBV7-2; 9 bases align to TRBD1. Germline-derived CDR1 and CDR2 are SGHTA and FQGNSA. The V segment lost 2 bases and the J segment 1 base; nucleotides outside the gene matches: 6. The CDR3 totals 16 residues. The CDR3 sequence: CASSLQGQGKSYEQYF. The CDR3 nucleotides are TGTGCCAGCAGCTTACAGGGACAGGGCAAATCCTACGAGCAGTACTTC.

This clonotype appeared many times. The chain joins TRBV5-1 to TRBJ2-7, with 11 positions matching TRBD1. The junction had 1 base not matched to a gene; V was cut back by 5 bases and J by 6 bases. Germline V gives CDR1 SGHRS, CDR2 YFSETQ. This CDR3 has 12 residues. Written as DNA, the CDR3 is TGCGCCAGCAGAGGGACAGGGGGCGAGCAGTACTTC. This gives the protein CASRGTGGEQYF. Using reference TRBV5-1 and TRBJ2-7 for the parts outside the CDR3, the full variable domain is KAGVTQTPRYLIKTRGQQVTLSCSPISGHRSVSWYQQTPGQGLQFLFEYFSETQRNKGNFPGRFSGRQFSNSRSEMNVSTLELGDSALYLCASRGTGGEQYFGPGTRLTVT.

This clonotype showed up many times. The chain employs TRBV20-1 and TRBJ2-7; D unclear. V lost 5 bases and J lost 7, with 12 bases in between. This CDR3 region has 11 residues. Germline V gives CDR1 DFQATT, CDR2 SNEGSKA (reference sequence). Written as DNA, the CDR3 is TGCAGTGCTGGGATGTCGAGGGAGCAGTACTTC. This encodes CSAGMSREQYF.

This clonotype was observed at least ten times. The J gene is TRBJ2-1, the V gene TRBV24-1, with unresolved D. The germline gives CDR1 KGHDR, CDR2 SFDVKD. The V end was cut by 4 bases, the J end by 1 base, with 13 bases between. This CDR3 is 16 amino acids long. CDR3 nucleotides: TGTGCCACCAGTGAACTAACCACGTTTTCCTACAATGAGCAGTTCTTC. Protein: CATSELTTFSYNEQFF.